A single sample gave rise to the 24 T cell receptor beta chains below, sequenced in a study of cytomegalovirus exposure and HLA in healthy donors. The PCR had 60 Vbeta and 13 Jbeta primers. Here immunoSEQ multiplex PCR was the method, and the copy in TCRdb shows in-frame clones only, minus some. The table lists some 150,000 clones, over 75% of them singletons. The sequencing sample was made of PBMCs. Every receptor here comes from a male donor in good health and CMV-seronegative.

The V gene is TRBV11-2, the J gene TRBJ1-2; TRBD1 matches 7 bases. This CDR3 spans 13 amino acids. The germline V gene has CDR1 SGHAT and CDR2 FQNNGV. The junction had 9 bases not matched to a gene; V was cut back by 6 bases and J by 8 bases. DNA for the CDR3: TGTGCCAGCAGTCATCAGGGGGTAGAAGGCTACACCTTC. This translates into CASSHQGVEGYTF.

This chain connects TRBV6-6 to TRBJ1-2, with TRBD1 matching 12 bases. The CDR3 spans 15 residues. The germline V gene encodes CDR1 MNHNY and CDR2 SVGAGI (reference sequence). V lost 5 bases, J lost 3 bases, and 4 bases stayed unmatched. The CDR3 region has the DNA TGTGCCAGCAGTAGGGGACAGGGGGCCGACTATGGCTACACCTTC. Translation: CASSRGQGADYGYTF.

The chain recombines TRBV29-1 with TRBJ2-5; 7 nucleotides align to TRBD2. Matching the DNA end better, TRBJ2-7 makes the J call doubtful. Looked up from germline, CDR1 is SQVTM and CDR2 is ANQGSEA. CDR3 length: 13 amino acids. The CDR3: CSVPGEGPYEQYF. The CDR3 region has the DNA TGCAGCGTGCCTGGGGAGGGTCCCTACGAGCAGTACTTC.

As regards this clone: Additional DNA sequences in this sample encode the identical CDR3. This chain's CDR3 is CASSLITGGTDTQYF. In DNA form, the CDR3 reads TGCGCCAGCAGCTTGATAACAGGCGGCACAGATACGCAGTATTTT. The chain employs TRBV5-1 and TRBJ2-3; perhaps TRBD1 as D (5 bases). V was cut by 1 base and J by 1 base, with 10 bases left in between. Germline CDR1 and CDR2: SGHRS and YFSETQ. This CDR3 spans 15 amino acids.

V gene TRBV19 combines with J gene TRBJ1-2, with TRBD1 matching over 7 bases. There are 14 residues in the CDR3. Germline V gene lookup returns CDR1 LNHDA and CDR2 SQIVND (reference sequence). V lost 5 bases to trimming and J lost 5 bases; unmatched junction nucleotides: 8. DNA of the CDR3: TGTGCCAGTAGTCGGGGGACAGAAAATTATGGCTACACCTTC. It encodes CASSRGTENYGYTF. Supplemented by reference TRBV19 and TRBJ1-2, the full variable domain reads DGGITQSPKYLFRKEGQNVTLSCEQNLNHDAMYWYRQDPGQGLRLIYYSQIVNDFQKGDIAEGYSVSREKKESFPLTVTSAQKNPTAFYLCASSRGTENYGYTFGSGTRLTVV.

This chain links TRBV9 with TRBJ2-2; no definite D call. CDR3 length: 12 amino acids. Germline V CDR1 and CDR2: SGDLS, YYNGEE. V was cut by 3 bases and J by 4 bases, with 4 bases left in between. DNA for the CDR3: TGTGCCAGCAGCGGCGGCACCGGGGAGCTGTTTTTT. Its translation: CASSGGTGELFF.

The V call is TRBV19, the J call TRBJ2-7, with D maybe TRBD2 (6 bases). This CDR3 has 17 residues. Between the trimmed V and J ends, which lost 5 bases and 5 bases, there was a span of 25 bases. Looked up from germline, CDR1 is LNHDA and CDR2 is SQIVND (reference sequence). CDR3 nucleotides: TGTGCCAGTAGTCCCCGAAGTGGGATCGGAACTAGCAACGAGCAGTACTTC. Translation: CASSPRSGIGTSNEQYF.

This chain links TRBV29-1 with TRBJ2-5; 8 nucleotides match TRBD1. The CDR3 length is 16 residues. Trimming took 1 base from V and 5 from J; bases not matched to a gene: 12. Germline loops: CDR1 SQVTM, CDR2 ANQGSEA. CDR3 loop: CSVEAGTGLSRETQYF. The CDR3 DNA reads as TGCAGCGTTGAAGCCGGGACAGGTCTCTCCCGGGAGACCCAGTACTTC.

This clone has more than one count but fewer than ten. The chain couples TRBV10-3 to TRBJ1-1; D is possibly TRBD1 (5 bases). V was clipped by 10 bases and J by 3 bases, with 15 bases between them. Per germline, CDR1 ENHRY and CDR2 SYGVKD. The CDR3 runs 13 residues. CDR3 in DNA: TGTGCCACCACGGGACTACATGACACTGAAGCTTTCTTT. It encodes CATTGLHDTEAFF.

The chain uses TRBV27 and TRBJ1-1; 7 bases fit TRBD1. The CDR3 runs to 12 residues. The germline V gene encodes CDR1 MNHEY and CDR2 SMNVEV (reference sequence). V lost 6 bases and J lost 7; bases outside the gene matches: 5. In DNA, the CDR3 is TGTGCCAGCAGCCCCTACAGGGGTGAAGCTTTCTTT. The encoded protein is CASSPYRGEAFF.

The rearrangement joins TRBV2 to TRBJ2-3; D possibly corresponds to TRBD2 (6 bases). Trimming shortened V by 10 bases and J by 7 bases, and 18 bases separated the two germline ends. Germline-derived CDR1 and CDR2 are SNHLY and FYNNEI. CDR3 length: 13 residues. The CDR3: CANLRLDRNTQYF. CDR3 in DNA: TGTGCCAACCTTAGACTAGATCGGAATACGCAGTATTTT.

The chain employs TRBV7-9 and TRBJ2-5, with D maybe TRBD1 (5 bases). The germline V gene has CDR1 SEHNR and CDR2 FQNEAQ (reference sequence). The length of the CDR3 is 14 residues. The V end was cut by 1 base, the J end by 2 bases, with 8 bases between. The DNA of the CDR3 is TGTGCCAGCAGCTTAGTTACAGGACAAGAGACCCAGTACTTC. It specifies CASSLVTGQETQYF.

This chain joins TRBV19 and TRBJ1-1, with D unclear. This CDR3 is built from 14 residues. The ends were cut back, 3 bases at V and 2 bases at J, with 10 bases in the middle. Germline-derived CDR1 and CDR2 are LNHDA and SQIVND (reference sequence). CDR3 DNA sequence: TGTGCCAGTAGTATTAGTCACTACAACACTGAAGCTTTCTTT. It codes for CASSISHYNTEAFF.

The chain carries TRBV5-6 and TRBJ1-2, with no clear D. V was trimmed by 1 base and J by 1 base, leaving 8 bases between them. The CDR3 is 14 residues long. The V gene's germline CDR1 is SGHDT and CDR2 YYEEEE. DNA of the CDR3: TGTGCCAGCAGCTTGCCAACAGTTAACTATGGCTACACCTTC. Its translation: CASSLPTVNYGYTF.

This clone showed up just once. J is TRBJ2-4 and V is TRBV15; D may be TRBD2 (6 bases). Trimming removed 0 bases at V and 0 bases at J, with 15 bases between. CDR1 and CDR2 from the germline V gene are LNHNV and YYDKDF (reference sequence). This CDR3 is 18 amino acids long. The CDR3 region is CATSRDPPQGLAKNIQYF. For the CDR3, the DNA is TGTGCCACCAGCAGAGATCCCCCGCAGGGACTAGCCAAAAACATTCAGTACTTC.

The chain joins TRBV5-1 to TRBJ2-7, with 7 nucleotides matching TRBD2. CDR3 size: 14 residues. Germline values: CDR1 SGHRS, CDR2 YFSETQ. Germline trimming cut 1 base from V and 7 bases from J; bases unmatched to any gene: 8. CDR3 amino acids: CASSLSGDLLEQYF. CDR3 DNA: TGCGCCAGCAGCTTGAGCGGGGATCTACTGGAGCAGTACTTC.

The CDR3 spells CASSVVAGYGYTF. The CDR3, as DNA: TGTGCCAGCAGCGTAGTGGCAGGCTATGGCTACACCTTC. This chain uses TRBV9 with TRBJ1-2, with D unresolved. Germline CDR1 and CDR2: SGDLS and YYNGEE. The CDR3 spans 13 residues. The germline V and J ends were trimmed by 0 bases and 4 bases, with 7 bases remaining between them.

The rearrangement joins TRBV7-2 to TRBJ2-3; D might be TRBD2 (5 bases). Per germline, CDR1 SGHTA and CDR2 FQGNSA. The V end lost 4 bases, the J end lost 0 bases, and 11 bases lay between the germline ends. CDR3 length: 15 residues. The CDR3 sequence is CASSWHGISTDTQYF. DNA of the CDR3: TGTGCCAGCAGCTGGCACGGGATAAGCACAGATACGCAGTATTTT.

In DNA form, the CDR3 reads TGTGCCACCAGCTGGGGGACAGGGGCAGATACGCAGTATTTT. Its translation: CATSWGTGADTQYF. The V and J genes are TRBV15 and TRBJ2-3, with 10 bases lining up with TRBD1. Unmatched junction bases numbered 3, after V lost 5 bases and J lost 4 bases. The CDR3 length is 14 residues. The germline gives CDR1 LNHNV, CDR2 YYDKDF (reference sequence).

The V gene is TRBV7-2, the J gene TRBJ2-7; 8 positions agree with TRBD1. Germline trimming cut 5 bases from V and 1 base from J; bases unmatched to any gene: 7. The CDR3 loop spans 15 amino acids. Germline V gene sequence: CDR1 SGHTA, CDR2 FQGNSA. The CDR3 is CASSQGDRPSYEQYF. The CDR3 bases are TGTGCCAGCAGCCAAGGGGACAGGCCGTCCTACGAGCAGTACTTC.

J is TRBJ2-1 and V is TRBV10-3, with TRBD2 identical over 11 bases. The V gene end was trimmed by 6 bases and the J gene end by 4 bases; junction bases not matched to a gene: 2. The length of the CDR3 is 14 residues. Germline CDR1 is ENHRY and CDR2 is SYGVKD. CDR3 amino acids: CAIRGLAEYNEQFF. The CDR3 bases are TGTGCCATCAGGGGACTAGCGGAGTACAATGAGCAGTTCTTC.

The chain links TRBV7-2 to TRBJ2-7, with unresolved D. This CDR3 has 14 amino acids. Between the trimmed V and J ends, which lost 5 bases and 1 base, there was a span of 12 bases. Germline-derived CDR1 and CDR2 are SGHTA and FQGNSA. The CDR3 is CASSPRLASYEQYF. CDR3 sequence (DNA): TGTGCCAGCAGCCCGAGACTGGCATCCTACGAGCAGTACTTC.

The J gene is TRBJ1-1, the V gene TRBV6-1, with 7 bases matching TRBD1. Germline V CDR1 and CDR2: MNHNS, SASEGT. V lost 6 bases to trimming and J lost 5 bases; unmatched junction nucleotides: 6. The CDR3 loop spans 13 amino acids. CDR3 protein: CASRQNRGTEAFF. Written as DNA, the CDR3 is TGTGCCAGCAGGCAGAACAGGGGTACTGAAGCTTTCTTT.

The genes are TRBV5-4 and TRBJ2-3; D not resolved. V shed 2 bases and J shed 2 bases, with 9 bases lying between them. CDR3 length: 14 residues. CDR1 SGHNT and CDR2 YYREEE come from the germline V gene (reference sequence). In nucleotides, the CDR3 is TGTGCCAGCAGCTTTTCACTGAACACAGATACGCAGTATTTT. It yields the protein CASSFSLNTDTQYF.